These T cell receptor beta chains were read from a single sample in a study of T cells in Graves' hyperthyroidism and ophthalmopathy. TCRdb analysed the multiplex PCR reads with MiXCR anew, one entry per CDR3 protein. The sample has hundreds of thousands of distinct CDR3 sequences, 16% seen once; the top ten hold under 20%. What was sequenced was blood. Every receptor here comes from a woman aged 18-30 years with Graves' hyperthyroidism. Both conserved end residues are part of each CDR3. The D gene is left open where the match is weak. Size values are once, few and many counts, or a class for expanded clones, and some rows have none.

J	size	D	V	CDR3	DNA
TRBJ2-2	few	.	TRBV6-1	CASSEGLGAVNTGELFF	TGTGCCAGCAGTGAAGGTTTGGGGGCAGTGAACACCGGGGAGCTGTTTTTT
TRBJ2-1	.	TRBD2	TRBV3-1	CASSQGPLASGRSNNEQFF	TGTGCCAGCAGCCAAGGCCCCTTGGCTAGCGGGAGGAGTAACAATGAGCAGTTCTTC
TRBJ1-5	.	.	TRBV19	CASSMGRGGQPQHF	TGTGCCAGTAGTATGGGCAGGGGTGGACAGCCCCAGCATTTT
TRBJ2-7	.	TRBD1	TRBV29-1	CSVFEGKTGVFGEQYF	TGCAGCGTTTTTGAGGGTAAGACAGGGGTTTTCGGCGAGCAGTACTTC
TRBJ2-7	.	TRBD2	TRBV5-1	CASSLDGTSFYEQYF	TGCGCCAGCAGCTTGGATGGGACTAGCTTCTACGAGCAGTACTTC
TRBJ1-3	few	.	TRBV7-8	CASSLRPAGNTIYF	TGTGCCAGCAGCTTAAGGCCAGCTGGAAACACCATATATTTT
TRBJ2-3	many	.	TRBV30	CAWSVSLITDTQYF	TGTGCCTGGAGTGTATCGCTTATCACAGATACGCAGTATTTT
TRBJ1-2	.	.	TRBV9	CASSRIEGGAGYTF	TGTGCCAGCAGCCGTATTGAAGGGGGTGCTGGCTACACCTTC
TRBJ2-7	many	TRBD1	TRBV29-1	CSVPGQGGEQYF	TGCAGCGTGCCGGGACAGGGGGGCGAGCAGTACTTC
TRBJ2-1	.	.	TRBV2	CASSPRPQGPVEQFF	TGTGCCAGCAGCCCTCGCCCCCAGGGCCCGGTTGAGCAGTTCTTC
TRBJ2-2	few	.	TRBV20-1	CSARDTGADTGELFF	TGCAGTGCTAGAGATACGGGGGCTGACACCGGGGAGCTGTTTTTT
TRBJ2-5	many	.	TRBV27	CASSTGSETQYF	TGTGCCAGCAGTACAGGGTCGGAGACCCAGTACTTC
TRBJ2-7	.	TRBD2	TRBV27	CASSLSLAGTYEQYF	TGTGCCAGCAGTTTATCCCTAGCGGGAACCTACGAGCAGTACTTC
TRBJ1-1	many	.	TRBV20-1	CSARPIREAFF	TGCAGTGCTAGACCCATTCGGGAAGCTTTCTTT
TRBJ1-1	few	.	TRBV18	CASSQSSNTEAFF	TGTGCCAGCTCACAATCCTCGAACACTGAAGCTTTCTTT
TRBJ2-5	few	TRBD2	TRBV11-2	CASSLLAGWEETQYF	TGTGCCAGCAGCTTATTAGCGGGGTGGGAAGAGACCCAGTACTTC
TRBJ2-7	many	TRBD2	TRBV5-1	CASSLAKTSGTYEQYF	TGCGCCAGCAGCTTGGCCAAGACTAGCGGGACCTACGAGCAGTACTTC
TRBJ1-2	.	.	TRBV27	CASSFGPNYGYTF	TGTGCCAGCAGTTTTGGCCCTAACTATGGCTACACCTTC
TRBJ2-7	many	TRBD2	TRBV28	CASSPQLAGGAEQYF	TGTGCCAGCAGTCCGCAACTAGCGGGAGGTGCCGAGCAGTACTTC
TRBJ2-7	.	.	TRBV5-6	CASSLEARLGEQYF	TGTGCCAGCAGCTTGGAGGCCAGGTTGGGCGAGCAGTACTTC
TRBJ2-1	many	TRBD2	TRBV7-9	CASSQSGVSPYNEQFF	TGTGCCAGCAGCCAAAGCGGGGTTTCTCCCTACAATGAGCAGTTCTTC
TRBJ2-7	many	.	TRBV20-1	CSAPPRDTYYEQYF	TGCAGTGCCCCACCCCGGGACACGTACTACGAGCAGTACTTC
TRBJ1-2	.	.	TRBV11-3	CASSLIGVDHRGYTF	TGTGCCAGCAGCTTAATAGGGGTGGACCACCGAGGCTACACCTTC
TRBJ2-3	many	TRBD2	TRBV6-1	CASSPTSGGFTDTQYF	TGTGCCAGCAGCCCGACTAGCGGGGGCTTCACAGATACGCAGTATTTT
TRBJ2-3	many	.	TRBV10-3	CAISDRDGLASTDTQYF	TGTGCCATCAGTGATCGGGACGGCTTGGCTAGCACAGATACGCAGTATTTT
TRBJ2-7	many	TRBD2	TRBV7-2	CASSLEGTSGSYEQYF	TGTGCCAGCAGCTTAGAAGGGACTAGCGGGAGCTACGAGCAGTACTTC
TRBJ1-2	.	.	TRBV4-1	CASSQRASSNYGYTF	TGCGCCAGCAGCCAACGGGCCTCCTCTAACTATGGCTACACCTTC
TRBJ2-5	many	TRBD2	TRBV30	CAWEAGVSKTQYF	TGTGCCTGGGAAGCGGGAGTTAGTAAGACCCAGTACTTC